The present TCR beta chain was sequenced within a study of naive and memory T cell subsets. Study outcomes and limitations: A few larger clonotypes appeared in naive repertoires, especially CD8, possibly memory cells re-expressing CD45RA.

An equimolar mix of two oligonucleotides served as the beta constant-region primer for TRBC1 and TRBC2. Four rounds of PCR amplified the ligated cDNA using nested alpha and beta constant-region primers plus SP2. Ligation attached a single-stranded oligonucleotide with a 12-nucleotide UMI and the SP2 primer to the cDNA 3' end. TCRdb reanalysed the UMI-ligation and nested PCR reads using MiXCR and keeps one entry per CDR3 protein. The table has about 90,000 distinct CDR3 sequences, over 9% seen once. Comments on this clonotype: Its antigen is undetermined.

Trimming cost V 0 bases and J 3 bases; bases outside gene matches: 6. The CDR3 covers 17 residues. Germline loops: CDR1 MNHEY, CDR2 SVGEGT. CD4 T cells were positively selected, then CD8 T cells from the CD4-negative fraction. Cells stained for CD3, CD4, CD8, CD45RA, CD27 and viability were sorted into four CD45RA/CD27 subsets. This chain links TRBV6-2 or TRBV6-3 with TRBJ2-3; 10 positions agree with TRBD2. The sample taken for sequencing was naive CD4+ T cells from blood. The receptor was isolated from a human donor in good health. CDR3 protein: CASSYSKTSGVTDTQYF. CDR3 nucleotide sequence: TGTGCCAGCAGTTACTCGAAAACTAGCGGGGTTACAGATACGCAGTATTTT.